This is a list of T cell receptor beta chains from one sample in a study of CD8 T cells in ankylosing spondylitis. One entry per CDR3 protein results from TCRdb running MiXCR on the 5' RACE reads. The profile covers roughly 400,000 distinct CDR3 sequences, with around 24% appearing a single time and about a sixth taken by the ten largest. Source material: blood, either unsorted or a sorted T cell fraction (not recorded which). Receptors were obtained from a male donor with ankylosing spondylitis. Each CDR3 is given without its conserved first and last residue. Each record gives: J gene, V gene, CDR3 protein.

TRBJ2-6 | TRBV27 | ASTGVPGANVLT
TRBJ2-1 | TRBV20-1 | SARAEPFRGLEF
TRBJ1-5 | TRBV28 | ASSSVAGSGSQPQH
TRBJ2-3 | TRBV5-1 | ASSLDRASDTQY
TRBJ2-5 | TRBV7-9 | ASSLGVLAGSRETQY
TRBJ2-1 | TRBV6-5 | ASTSDGSYNEQF
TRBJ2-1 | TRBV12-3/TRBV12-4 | ASRRTGTSSYNEQF
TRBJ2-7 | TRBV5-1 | ASSLGQVSYEQY
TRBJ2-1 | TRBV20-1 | SAGYNEQF
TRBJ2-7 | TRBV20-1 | AAEGGSSYEQY
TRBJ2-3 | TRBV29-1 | SASGTSGSTDTQY
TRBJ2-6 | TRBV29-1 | SVGQDGSGANVLT
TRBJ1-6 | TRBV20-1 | SARGDNSPLH
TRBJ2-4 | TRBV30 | AWSDGAKNIQY
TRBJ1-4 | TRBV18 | ASSPGQGIEKLF
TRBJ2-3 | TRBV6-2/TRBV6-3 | ASPRTVDTDTQY
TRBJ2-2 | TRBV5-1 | ASSLGLGGGTGELF
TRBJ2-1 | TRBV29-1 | SVADQGDKTF
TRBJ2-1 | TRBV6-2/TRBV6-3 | ASSYPSGGVYNEQF
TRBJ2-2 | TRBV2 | ASRGAVRAGELF
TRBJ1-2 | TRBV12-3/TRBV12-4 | ASSFGGGRPGYT
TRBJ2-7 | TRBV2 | ASSIQGPRLYEQY
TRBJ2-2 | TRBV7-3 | ASSLRPPRAGELF
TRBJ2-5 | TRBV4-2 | ASSQDTSGSDETQY
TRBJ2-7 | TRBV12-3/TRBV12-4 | ASRSVGSGSYEQY
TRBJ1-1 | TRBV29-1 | SVEQSDTEAF
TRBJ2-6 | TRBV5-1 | ASSSEVAPRANVLT
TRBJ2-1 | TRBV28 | ASRPGLAGVYEQF